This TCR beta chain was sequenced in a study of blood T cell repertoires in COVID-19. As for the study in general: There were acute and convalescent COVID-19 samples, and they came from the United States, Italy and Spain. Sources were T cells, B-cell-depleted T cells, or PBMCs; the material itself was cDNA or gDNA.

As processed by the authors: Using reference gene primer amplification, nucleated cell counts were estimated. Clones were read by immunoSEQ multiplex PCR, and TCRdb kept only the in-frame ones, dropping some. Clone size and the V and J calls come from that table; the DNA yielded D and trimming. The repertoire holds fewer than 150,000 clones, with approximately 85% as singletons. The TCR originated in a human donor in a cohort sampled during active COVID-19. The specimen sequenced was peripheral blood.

The CDR3 DNA is TGTGCCAGCAGCTTGCTGGGGGTGATGACAGGCAACTATGGCTACACCTTC. It is translated as CASSLLGVMTGNYGYTF. This chain links TRBV7-9 with TRBJ1-2; a possible D gene is TRBD1 (6 bases). The CDR3 is 17 residues long. V was shortened by 3 bases and J by 2 bases, with 19 bases between the two germline ends. Looked up from germline, CDR1 is SEHNR and CDR2 is FQNEAQ (reference sequence).